The 26 T cell receptor beta chains listed next were all sequenced from one sample in a study of T-cell memory formation after mild COVID-19. TCRdb analysed the 5' RACE reads with MiXCR anew, one entry per CDR3 protein. Of under 300,000 distinct CDR3 sequences in the sample, roughly 8.2% were seen once. The specimen sequenced was PBMCs or a T cell subset sorted from them (not recorded which). Source of these receptors: a man younger than 35 who had mild COVID-19 (a few samples of this study predate the infection). Cell type and time point are not known.

This clonotype came up a few times. This chain connects TRBV18 to TRBJ2-4; a possible D gene is TRBD2 (7 bases). The germline CDR1 and CDR2 sequences are KGHSH and LQKENI. Trimming removed 1 base at V and 9 bases at J, with 25 bases between. The CDR3 contains 18 residues. In nucleotides, the CDR3 is TGTGCCAGCTCACCACGGGGACAAGAAAGATCGTGGGGGGGCATTCAGTACTTC. Protein: CASSPRGQERSWGGIQYF.

This clonotype was found a few times. The chain carries TRBV20-1 and TRBJ1-2; D unclear. With 6 bases removed from V and 5 bases from J, the gap between germline ends came to 13 bases. This CDR3 is built from 12 residues. In germline, CDR1 is DFQATT, CDR2 SNEGSKA (reference sequence). The CDR3 DNA is TGCAGTGCGAGTCCAGTGGCTTATGGCTACACCTTC. Its protein is CSASPVAYGYTF.

This clonotype showed up many times. This sequence joins TRBV29-1 and TRBJ1-1; D call uncertain. V was shortened by 1 base and J by 0 bases, with 0 bases between the two germline ends. Germline V gene sequence: CDR1 SQVTM, CDR2 ANQGSEA. The CDR3 sequence is 11 residues long. CDR3 DNA sequence: TGCAGCGTTGAAGTGAACACTGAAGCTTTCTTT. This codes for CSVEVNTEAFF.

The rearrangement joins TRBV7-9 to TRBJ1-5, with no clear D. With 5 bases removed from V and 2 bases from J, the gap between germline ends came to 13 bases. The CDR3 extends over 15 amino acids. Germline values: CDR1 SEHNR, CDR2 FQNEAQ (reference sequence). The CDR3 sequence: CASSDDSRGNQPQHF. The CDR3 nucleotides are TGTGCCAGCAGCGACGACTCTAGGGGCAATCAGCCCCAGCATTTT.

This clonotype was detected a few times. The chain is built from TRBV6-1 and TRBJ2-5; the match to TRBD1 covers 9 bases. The CDR3 is 14 amino acids. The V gene end was trimmed by 2 bases and the J gene end by 4 bases; junction bases not matched to a gene: 2. The germline gives CDR1 MNHNS, CDR2 SASEGT. CDR3 coding DNA: TGTGCCAGCAGTGAATACAGGGGGCGAGAGACCCAGTACTTC. Translation: CASSEYRGRETQYF.

The genes are TRBV24-1 and TRBJ2-1, with 9 bases lining up with TRBD1. The germline gives CDR1 KGHDR, CDR2 SFDVKD. CDR3 length: 15 amino acids. Losses at the gene ends were 3 bases for V and 6 bases for J; bases not matched to a gene: 5. In nucleotides, the CDR3 is TGTGCCACCAGTGATACAGGGGGCCGGTCCAATGAGCAGTTCTTC. This encodes CATSDTGGRSNEQFF.

V and J are TRBV6-2 or TRBV6-3 and TRBJ1-6; 7 bases align to TRBD1. The CDR3 sequence is 16 residues long. The ends lost 7 bases at V and 9 bases at J; junction bases unmatched: 15. Germline V gene lookup returns CDR1 MNHEY and CDR2 SVGEGT. This CDR3 is CASKARTGARVSPLHF. The CDR3 bases are TGTGCCAGCAAGGCCAGAACAGGGGCTCGGGTTTCACCCCTCCACTTT.

In this sample, this clonotype turned up a few times. The gene calls are TRBV5-1 and TRBJ2-6; 7 bases agree with TRBD1. Looked up from germline, CDR1 is SGHRS and CDR2 is YFSETQ. Losses at the gene ends were 3 bases for V and 0 bases for J; bases not matched to a gene: 9. This CDR3 comprises 18 residues. CDR3 nucleotide sequence: TGCGCCAGCAGCTGGAGACAGGGCTCCACCTCTGGGGCCAACGTCCTGACTTTC. This sequence encodes CASSWRQGSTSGANVLTF.

This clonotype was counted only a few times. The CDR3 nucleotides read TGTGCCAGCAGTCTTGATGGGAACACCGGGGAGCTGTTTTTT. Encoded protein: CASSLDGNTGELFF. V and J are TRBV2 and TRBJ2-2; D gene ambiguous. CDR1 and CDR2 (germline): SNHLY, FYNNEI. V lost 5 bases, J lost 1 base, and 8 bases lay in between. The CDR3 runs to 14 residues.

In its sample, this clonotype was seen a few times. The chain carries TRBV7-2 and TRBJ1-6; D not resolved. Germline V CDR1 and CDR2: SGHTA, FQGNSA. The CDR3 runs 15 residues. The ends were cut back, 3 bases at V and 6 bases at J, with 12 bases in the middle. The CDR3 sequence is CASSLPGHLNSPLHF. Written as DNA, the CDR3 is TGTGCCAGCAGCTTGCCCGGCCATCTTAATTCACCCCTCCACTTT.

This clonotype has a count of ten or more. The chain carries TRBV7-2 and TRBJ1-4; D remains ambiguous. The V gene lost 5 bases and the J gene lost 0 bases, with 7 bases spanning the gap. CDR1 is SGHTA, CDR2 FQGNSA, per germline. The CDR3 extends over 14 amino acids. The CDR3 protein is CASSASATNEKLFF. The CDR3 nucleotides read TGTGCCAGCAGCGCGAGTGCAACTAATGAAAAACTGTTTTTT.

This clonotype was seen repeatedly, ten times or more. This chain uses TRBV5-1 with TRBJ2-1; 13 bases are shared with TRBD2. The J segment lost 16 bases and the V segment lost 2 bases, leaving 12 bases of the junction unmatched. This CDR3 is built from 15 residues. CDR1 is SGHRS, CDR2 YFSETQ, per germline. Here the CDR3 reads CASSFSTSGGTDRFF. The CDR3 DNA reads as TGCGCCAGCAGCTTCTCGACTAGCGGGGGGACCGACAGATTCTTC.

The table lists this clonotype with a few counts. The genes are TRBV20-1 and TRBJ1-2; D is uncertain. The CDR3 loop spans 12 amino acids. V was trimmed by 2 bases and J by 0 bases, leaving 4 bases between them. The germline V gene has CDR1 DFQATT and CDR2 SNEGSKA (reference sequence). The CDR3, as DNA: TGCAGTGCTAGACAGGCTAACTATGGCTACACCTTC. Translation: CSARQANYGYTF.

Note on this clonotype: Being one base from a much bigger clone, this may be a read error. The rearrangement joins TRBV4-2 to TRBJ2-5, with unresolved D. CDR1 is LGHNA, CDR2 YNFKEQ, per germline. V was clipped by 2 bases and J by 2 bases, with 6 bases between them. The CDR3 has 13 residues. CDR3 bases: TGTGCCAGCAGCCAACTCAGGCAAGAGACCCAGTACTTC. This sequence encodes CASSQLRQETQYF.

V gene TRBV6-5 combines with J gene TRBJ2-1; 7 nucleotides agree with TRBD2. After removal of 4 bases from V and 6 bases from J, the junction contained 12 bases not matched to a gene. The CDR3 runs 16 residues. CDR1 is MNHEY and CDR2 is SVGAGI in the germline V gene. The CDR3 bases are TGTGCCAGCAGTTCCCGGAAAGCGGGGAGAACCAATGAGCAGTTCTTC. Translating it yields CASSSRKAGRTNEQFF.

This clonotype was seen more than once but under ten times. One junction end disagrees with the germline gene, perhaps due to a read error. The chain carries TRBV7-7 and TRBJ2-3, with D tentatively TRBD1 (6 bases). Germline values: CDR1 SSHAT, CDR2 FNYEAQ (reference sequence). The CDR3 sequence is 16 residues long. CDR3 nucleotide sequence: TGTGCTAGCAGCTTGGGCTTAGGGGGATCGGCAGATACGCAGTATTTT. Translated, it gives CASSLGLGGSADTQYF.

This clonotype came up many times. The CDR3 DNA follows: TGTGCCAGCAGCCCTCGGGGTACCGGGATGAACACTGAAGCTTTCTTT. Residues: CASSPRGTGMNTEAFF. The V and J genes are TRBV7-2 and TRBJ1-1; D gene unclear. V was pared by 5 bases and J by 0 bases, with 16 bases between. This CDR3 is 16 amino acids long. CDR1 is SGHTA, CDR2 FQGNSA, per germline.

In its sample, this clonotype was seen a few times. V gene TRBV4-1 combines with J gene TRBJ2-1; TRBD2 aligns across 9 bases. Germline loops: CDR1 MGHRA, CDR2 YSYEKL. The CDR3 consists of 19 residues. J gave up 0 bases and V 0 bases, and 9 bases lay outside the gene matches. CDR3 amino acids: CASSQDAAGGVSSYNEQFF. In nucleotides, the CDR3 is TGCGCCAGCAGCCAAGATGCGGCGGGGGGGGTAAGCTCCTACAATGAGCAGTTCTTC.

The chain is built from TRBV6-5 and TRBJ2-7; 7 nucleotides line up with TRBD1. CDR1 is MNHEY, CDR2 SVGAGI, per germline. V lost 5 bases and J lost 2; bases outside the gene matches: 9. This CDR3 region has 15 residues. CDR3 coding DNA: TGTGCCAGCAGTCGCACAGGGGTCCTTACCTACGAGCAGTACTTC. Translation: CASSRTGVLTYEQYF.

This clonotype was detected only a few times. The chain is built from TRBV5-6 and TRBJ1-1; D uncertain. The CDR3 has 12 amino acids. Germline V gene lookup returns CDR1 SGHDT and CDR2 YYEEEE. Deletions cut 3 bases from V and 7 bases from J, with 10 bases between. CDR3 residues: CASSSYGSEAFF. Written as DNA, the CDR3 is TGTGCCAGCAGCTCTTATGGCAGTGAAGCTTTCTTT.

The chain joins TRBV9 to TRBJ1-1, with a tentative D call TRBD1 (5 bases). Trimming stripped 3 bases from V and 11 bases from J, with 20 bases between. CDR1 is SGDLS, CDR2 YYNGEE, per germline. The CDR3 length is 14 residues. CDR3 coding DNA: TGTGCCAGCAGCGCGACTCCAGAGGAGGGGACGGCTTTCTTT. It is translated as CASSATPEEGTAFF.

The rearrangement uses TRBV4-1 and TRBJ2-7; no clear D. There are 15 residues in the CDR3. From germline, CDR1 is MGHRA and CDR2 YSYEKL. V gave up 0 bases and J gave up 2 bases, with 11 bases separating them. The CDR3 bases are TGCGCCAGCAGCCAAGAGGGTACGTCAGCCTACGAGCAGTACTTC. Translating it yields CASSQEGTSAYEQYF.

This clonotype was picked up a small number of times. This chain uses TRBV20-1 with TRBJ1-6, with D tentatively TRBD1 (5 bases). The CDR3 length is 11 residues. V dropped 6 bases and J dropped 14 bases, with 14 bases sitting between them. Germline lookup yields CDR1 DFQATT and CDR2 SNEGSKA (reference sequence). CDR3 sequence: CSATHGGTLHF. For the CDR3, the DNA is TGCAGTGCCACCCACGGGGGGACCCTCCACTTT.

The chain carries TRBV7-2 and TRBJ1-5, with 7 nucleotides matching TRBD1. The CDR3 extends over 15 amino acids. Germline V CDR1 and CDR2: SGHTA, FQGNSA. Unmatched junction bases numbered 8, after V lost 4 bases and J lost 5 bases. CDR3 coding DNA: TGTGCCAGCAGCTCAGGACAGGCCGCTTATCAGCCCCAGCATTTT. Translated: CASSSGQAAYQPQHF.

This clonotype was recorded a few times. This chain connects TRBV15 to TRBJ2-7, with TRBD2 matching 12 bases. V gave up 0 bases and J gave up 4 bases; unmatched junction bases: 4. Germline V gene data show CDR1 as LNHNV and CDR2 as YYDKDF (reference sequence). The CDR3 is made up of 16 amino acids. The DNA of the CDR3 is TGTGCCACCAGCAGAGATGCTAGCGGGGGGGTGTACGAGCAGTACTTC. Protein: CATSRDASGGVYEQYF.

J is TRBJ2-4 and V is TRBV6-5; D is unclear. From germline, CDR1 is MNHEY and CDR2 SVGAGI. The ends were cut back, 4 bases at V and 0 bases at J, with 10 bases in the middle. The CDR3 spans 15 residues. In nucleotides, the CDR3 is TGTGCCAGCAGTTCCCGGACCTTAGCCAAAAACATTCAGTACTTC. This codes for CASSSRTLAKNIQYF.